The rows below give T cell receptor beta chains drawn from one sample of a study of graft-versus-host responses after intestinal transplantation. The repertoire was sequenced with immunoSEQ multiplex PCR; TCRdb's copy has only in-frame clones and lacks some. The sample lists fewer than 30,000 clones; roughly 85% were seen once. The material was PBMCs, obtained about 460 days after intestinal transplantation. These receptors all come from a human patient who received an intestinal transplant, so some T cells may come from the graft donor. CDR3s include the opening cysteine and the closing phenylalanine or tryptophan. D genes are given only for firm matches. The size entry is marked missing in some rows and otherwise reads once, few, many or a size class.

V gene	D gene	clone size	J gene	CDR3 DNA	CDR3 protein
TRBV30	TRBD1	NA	TRBJ1-2	TGTGCCTGGAGTGCAGGGGGGGGTGATGGCTACACCTTC	CAWSAGGGDGYTF
TRBV30	NA	NA	TRBJ2-5	TGTGCCTGGAGTCCCAAAACAGAGACCCAGTACTTC	CAWSPKTETQYF
TRBV5-5	TRBD1	NA	TRBJ2-5	TGTGCCAGCAGCCCGCCATACAGGGGACGCCAACTCGGGACCCAGTACTTC	CASSPPYRGRQLGTQYF
TRBV6-1	TRBD2	NA	TRBJ2-3	TGTGCCAGCAGTGAAACAGCGGGGGCCACAGATACGCAGTATTTT	CASSETAGATDTQYF
TRBV6-1	TRBD1	NA	TRBJ2-7	TGTGCCAGCAGACGCGGACAGGTGACATACGAGCAGTACTTC	CASRRGQVTYEQYF
TRBV11-1	NA	NA	TRBJ2-1	TGTGCCAGCACCCGAACCCACAATGAGCAGTTCTTC	CASTRTHNEQFF
TRBV29-1	NA	NA	TRBJ1-1	TGCAGCGGGGAGGGTGTAACTGAAGCTTTCTTT	CSGEGVTEAFF
TRBV19	NA	NA	TRBJ1-1	TGTGCCAGTAGTGGGGACATCACGGTGAACGCTGAAGCTTTCTTT	CASSGDITVNAEAFF
TRBV6-5	TRBD2	few	TRBJ2-6	TGTGCCAGCGGGGGGGGTAGGCACGTCCTGACTTTC	CASGGGRHVLTF
TRBV15	NA	NA	TRBJ2-7	TGTGCCACCAGCAGAGATAGGGCGGGGACGGCCTACGAGCAGTACTTC	CATSRDRAGTAYEQYF
TRBV18	TRBD2	NA	TRBJ2-3	TGTGCCAGCTCACCAAAGACGGGGGGGCCGACAGATACGCAGTATTTT	CASSPKTGGPTDTQYF
TRBV27	NA	NA	TRBJ2-3	TGTGCCAGCAGTTTATCCGGGGATACGCAGTATTTT	CASSLSGDTQYF
TRBV6-1	NA	NA	TRBJ2-7	TGTGCCAGCAGTGACTTACGAACAGGGTACGAGCAGTACTTC	CASSDLRTGYEQYF
TRBV5-1	NA	NA	TRBJ1-3	TGCGCCAGCAGCCTGACAGGTGGAAACACCATATATTTT	CASSLTGGNTIYF
TRBV29-1	TRBD2	NA	TRBJ2-5	TGCAGCGCTGAGGGACTAGTAAGGGAAGAGACCCAGTACTTC	CSAEGLVREETQYF
TRBV4-3	TRBD2	NA	TRBJ2-5	TGCGCCAGCAGCCAAGGGACTAGCGGGGGGATTAAAGAGACCCAGTACTTC	CASSQGTSGGIKETQYF
TRBV4-1	NA	NA	TRBJ2-2	TGCGCCAGCAGCCAAGATACGGGGGCGAACACCGGGGAGCTGTTTTTT	CASSQDTGANTGELFF
TRBV6-6	NA	NA	TRBJ1-1	TGTGCCAGCAGTTACGGTTTCCAGGCGTACACTGAAGCTTTCTTT	CASSYGFQAYTEAFF
TRBV5-1	TRBD1	NA	TRBJ1-1	TGCGCCAGCAGCTTGGGTGGACAGGGGAACACTGAAGCTTTCTTT	CASSLGGQGNTEAFF
TRBV19	TRBD1	NA	TRBJ2-2	TGTGCCAGTAGTAGGGACAGATACACCGGGGAGCTGTTTTTT	CASSRDRYTGELFF
TRBV5-1	TRBD2	NA	TRBJ2-1	TGCGCCAGCAGCTTGGTACTAGCGGGCTACAATGAGCAGTTCTTC	CASSLVLAGYNEQFF
TRBV5-4	NA	NA	TRBJ2-7	TGTGCCAGCAGCGCCTCCCTGGGGGGCGACGAGCAGTACTTC	CASSASLGGDEQYF
TRBV6-1	NA	NA	TRBJ1-3	TGTGCCAGCGCGGGGGGCAGTGGAAACACCATATATTTT	CASAGGSGNTIYF
TRBV6-1	NA	NA	TRBJ2-7	TGTGCCAGCAGTGAAGGTCGTTGGGCAGGGGAGGACGAGCAGTACTTC	CASSEGRWAGEDEQYF